This T cell receptor (beta chain) was identified during a study of shared clonotypes between healthy human individuals. General study findings and limits: Larger richness was generally estimated for naive than memory subsets.

This clone is a singleton in its sample. Antigen unknown. Generated by immunoSEQ multiplex PCR, the TCRdb table keeps only in-frame clones and is missing some. The table records over 1.5 million clones, 95% to 99% of them present only once. Per germline, CDR1 LGHNA and CDR2 YSLEER. The J segment lost 3 bases and the V segment lost 0 bases, leaving 12 bases of the junction unmatched. There are 21 residues in the CDR3. Sequenced sample: naive CD4+ T cells sorted from blood. Specified subset: CD45RA+ positively selected. The TCR comes from a man aged 25 to 40 in good health. The V call is TRBV4-3, the J call TRBJ2-6; 12 bases are shared with TRBD1. The CDR3 nucleotides are TGCGCCAGCAGCCAAGATCCCCCATGGGGACAGGGGGCAAGTGGGGCCAACGTCCTGACTTTC. Its translation is CASSQDPPWGQGASGANVLTF.